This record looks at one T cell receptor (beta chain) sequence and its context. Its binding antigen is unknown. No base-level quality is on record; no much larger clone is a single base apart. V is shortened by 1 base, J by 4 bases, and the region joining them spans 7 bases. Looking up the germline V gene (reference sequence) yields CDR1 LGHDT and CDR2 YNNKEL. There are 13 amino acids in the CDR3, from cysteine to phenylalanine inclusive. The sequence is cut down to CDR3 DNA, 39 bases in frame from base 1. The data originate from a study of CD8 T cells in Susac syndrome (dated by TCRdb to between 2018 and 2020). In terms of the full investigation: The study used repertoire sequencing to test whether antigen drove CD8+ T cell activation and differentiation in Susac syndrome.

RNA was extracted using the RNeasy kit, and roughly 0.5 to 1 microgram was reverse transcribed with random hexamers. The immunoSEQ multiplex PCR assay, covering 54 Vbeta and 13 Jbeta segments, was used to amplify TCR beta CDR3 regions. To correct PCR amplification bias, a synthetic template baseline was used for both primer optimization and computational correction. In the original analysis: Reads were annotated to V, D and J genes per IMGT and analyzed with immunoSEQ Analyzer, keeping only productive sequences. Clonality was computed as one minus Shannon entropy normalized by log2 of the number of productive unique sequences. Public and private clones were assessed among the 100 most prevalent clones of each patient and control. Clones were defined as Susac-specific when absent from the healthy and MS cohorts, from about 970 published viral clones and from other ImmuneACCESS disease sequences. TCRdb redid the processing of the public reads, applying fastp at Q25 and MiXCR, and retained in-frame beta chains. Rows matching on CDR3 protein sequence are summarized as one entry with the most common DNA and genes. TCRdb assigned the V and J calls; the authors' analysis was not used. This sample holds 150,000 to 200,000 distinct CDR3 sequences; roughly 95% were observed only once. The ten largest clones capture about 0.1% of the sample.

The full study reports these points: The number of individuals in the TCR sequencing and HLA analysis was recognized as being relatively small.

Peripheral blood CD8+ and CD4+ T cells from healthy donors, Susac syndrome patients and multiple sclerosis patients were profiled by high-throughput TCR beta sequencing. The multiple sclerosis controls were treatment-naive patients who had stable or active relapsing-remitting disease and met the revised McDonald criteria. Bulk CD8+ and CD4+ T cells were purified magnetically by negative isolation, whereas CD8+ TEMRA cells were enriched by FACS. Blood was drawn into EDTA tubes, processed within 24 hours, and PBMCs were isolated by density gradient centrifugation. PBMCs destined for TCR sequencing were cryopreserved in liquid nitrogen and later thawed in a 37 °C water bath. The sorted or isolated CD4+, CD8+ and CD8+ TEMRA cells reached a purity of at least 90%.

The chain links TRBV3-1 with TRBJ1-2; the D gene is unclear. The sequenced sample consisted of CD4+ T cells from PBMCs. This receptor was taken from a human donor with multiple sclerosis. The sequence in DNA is TGTGCCAGCAGCCAAGCCGAGGGCTATGGCTACACCTTC. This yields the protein CASSQAEGYGYTF. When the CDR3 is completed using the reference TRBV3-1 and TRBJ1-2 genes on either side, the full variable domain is DTAVSQTPKYLVTQMGNDKSIKCEQNLGHDTMYWYKQDSKKFLKIMFSYNNKELIINETVPNRFSPKSPDKAHLNLHINSLELGDSAVYFCASSQAEGYGYTFGSGTRLTVV.